The 6 T cell receptor beta chains given below trace back to one sample, sequenced in a study of cytomegalovirus exposure and HLA in healthy donors. Primers: 60 Vbeta forward and 13 Jbeta reverse. Only in-frame clones appear in the TCRdb table, and some are missing; sequencing was by immunoSEQ multiplex PCR. The sample lists 170,000 or so clones; approximately 80% were seen once. Sequencing was carried out using PBMCs. These receptors were taken from a woman between 45 and 60 years old in good health and CMV-seronegative.

CDR3 region: CASSESQLAGRDTQYF. The CDR3 region has the DNA TGCGCCAGCAGTGAGTCGCAACTAGCGGGAAGAGATACGCAGTATTTT. The chain has TRBV10-1 and TRBJ2-3; 10 nucleotides agree with TRBD2. Trimming took 0 bases from V and 5 from J; bases not matched to a gene: 5. The CDR3 length is 16 residues. Germline V lookup: CDR1 WNHNN, CDR2 SYGVQD (reference sequence).

This chain uses TRBV7-2 with TRBJ2-7, with 10 positions matching TRBD2. CDR3 length: 15 amino acids. CDR1 is SGHTA and CDR2 is FQGNSA in the germline V gene. J gave up 3 bases and V 1 base, and 3 bases lay outside the gene matches. The CDR3 nucleotides are TGTGCCAGCAGCTTAGGTACTAGCGGGGTCTACGAGCAGTACTTC. Protein product: CASSLGTSGVYEQYF.

The rearrangement joins TRBV19 to TRBJ2-7; D uncertain. Germline CDR1 and CDR2: LNHDA and SQIVND (reference sequence). Trimming shortened V by 5 bases and J by 0 bases, and 11 bases separated the two germline ends. This CDR3 has 14 amino acids. The CDR3: CASSWRRSSYEQYF. The CDR3 DNA follows: TGTGCCAGTAGTTGGCGGCGGAGCTCCTACGAGCAGTACTTC. The complete variable domain, with remaining parts taken from reference TRBV19 and TRBJ2-7, reads DGGITQSPKYLFRKEGQNVTLSCEQNLNHDAMYWYRQDPGQGLRLIYYSQIVNDFQKGDIAEGYSVSREKKESFPLTVTSAQKNPTAFYLCASSWRRSSYEQYFGPGTRLTVT.

The chain couples TRBV7-2 to TRBJ2-7, with a possible D match to TRBD2 (5 bases). This CDR3 is built from 15 residues. The V and J ends lost 2 bases and 0 bases respectively, with 11 bases between them. Germline lookup yields CDR1 SGHTA and CDR2 FQGNSA. The CDR3 protein is CASSLSGGLSYEQYF. DNA for the CDR3: TGTGCCAGCAGCTTATCAGGCGGGCTCTCCTACGAGCAGTACTTC.

The chain couples TRBV27 to TRBJ2-3; possible D gene TRBD2, 5 bases. Trimming took off 4 bases at V and 5 bases at J, with 13 bases between the two ends. The CDR3 extends over 14 amino acids. Germline loops: CDR1 MNHEY, CDR2 SMNVEV (reference sequence). The CDR3 is CASSSRVVGDTQYF. The CDR3, as DNA: TGTGCCAGCAGTTCGCGGGTAGTCGGAGATACGCAGTATTTT.

The CDR3: CASTVRVGMNTEAFF. The CDR3 DNA follows: TGTGCCAGCACCGTCAGGGTAGGAATGAACACTGAAGCTTTCTTT. The rearrangement uses TRBV27 and TRBJ1-1, with D tentatively TRBD1 (5 bases). Germline CDR1 MNHEY, CDR2 SMNVEV (reference sequence). The length of the CDR3 is 15 residues. V gave up 7 bases and J gave up 0 bases, with 15 bases separating them.